One and the same sample provided the 15 T cell receptor beta chains below, sequenced in a study of blood T cells in healthy people across ages (dated by TCRdb to the mid-2010s). The protocol used for the library was 5' RACE. TCRdb names Illumina HiSeq 2500 as the instrument used. A second PCR of roughly 6 to 11 cycles was performed with a sample-barcoded 5' primer and a J-beta primer mix. TCRdb cleaned the public reads at Q25 with fastp, built clones with MiXCR and kept in-frame beta chains. CDR3 protein sequences are deduplicated, and each keeps its most common genes and DNA. The sample table shows 550,000 to 750,000 distinct CDR3 sequences, and under 25% are seen once. The ten largest make up about 3.6% of the sample. The sequencing sample was made of blood. The receptors come from a man in his 70s in good health.

This clonotype came up a few times. The V and J genes are TRBV7-9 and TRBJ1-1; 8 bases agree with TRBD1. CDR1 and CDR2 from the germline V gene are SEHNR and FQNEAQ (reference sequence). The CDR3 covers 15 residues. J lost 3 bases, V lost 5 bases, and 8 bases had no gene match. Written as DNA, the CDR3 is TGTGCCAGCAGCGTCGGGACAGGCGATTACACTGAAGCTTTCTTT. Its translation is CASSVGTGDYTEAFF.

The rearrangement joins TRBV12-3 or TRBV12-4 to TRBJ1-2, with D perhaps TRBD1 (5 bases). This CDR3 has 13 amino acids. V lost 5 bases and J 8 bases, leaving 15 bases between the germline ends. CDR3 loop: CASSPTGTLGYTF. The CDR3 nucleotides are TGTGCCAGCAGTCCTACTGGGACTTTAGGCTACACCTTC.

This clonotype has more than one count but fewer than ten. V gene TRBV5-1 combines with J gene TRBJ2-5, with 7 positions matching TRBD2. The CDR3 is made up of 15 amino acids. V was clipped by 1 base and J by 1 base; unmatched bases: 4. Germline values: CDR1 SGHRS, CDR2 YFSETQ. CDR3 nucleotides: TGCGCCAGCAGCTTGACCCTAGCGGTCCAAGAGACCCAGTACTTC. It yields the protein CASSLTLAVQETQYF.

There are a few counts of this clonotype. V and J are TRBV28 and TRBJ2-5; D ambiguous. Germline assignment: CDR1 MDHEN and CDR2 SYDVKM. The CDR3 covers 15 residues. Trimming removed 3 bases at V and 5 bases at J, with 16 bases between. In DNA form, the CDR3 reads TGTGCCAGCAGTTTCGCCAGACCGGAAATTGAGACCCAGTACTTC. It specifies CASSFARPEIETQYF.

The sample holds a few counts of this clonotype. V is TRBV5-1 and J is TRBJ1-4; D is uncertain. The CDR3 loop spans 15 amino acids. Trimming left V 0 bases short and J 4 bases short, with 10 bases between. Germline V gives CDR1 SGHRS, CDR2 YFSETQ. This CDR3 reads CASSLGTRDNEKLFF. CDR3 nucleotide sequence: TGCGCCAGCAGCTTGGGGACTCGGGATAATGAAAAACTGTTTTTT.

This clonotype was seen more than once but under ten times. J is TRBJ2-2 and V is TRBV7-3; perhaps D is TRBD1 or TRBD2 (5 bases each). The germline V gene encodes CDR1 SGHTA and CDR2 FQGTGA. V dropped 0 bases and J dropped 3 bases, with 8 bases sitting between them. The CDR3 sequence is 15 residues long. CDR3: CASSLTGRDTGELFF. The CDR3 DNA reads TGTGCCAGCAGCTTAACGGGGCGGGACACCGGGGAGCTGTTTTTT.

About this clonotype itself: A read error may produce the germline difference seen at one junction end. The chain employs TRBV18 and TRBJ1-1; no reliable D call. This CDR3 spans 14 amino acids. The germline CDR1 and CDR2 sequences are KGHSH and LQKENI. The CDR3 DNA reads TGTGCCGGCTCGCCACTAGCGGAGAACACTGAAGCTTTCTTT. Residues: CAGSPLAENTEAFF.

Only a few counts were recorded for this clonotype. This chain joins TRBV18 and TRBJ2-5; 9 nucleotides line up with TRBD1. Judging by the DNA end, TRBJ2-1 fits better; the J call may be wrong. The germline V gene encodes CDR1 KGHSH and CDR2 LQKENI. This CDR3 comprises 14 residues. The CDR3 here is CASSPVGQGNEQFF. The DNA of the CDR3 is TGTGCCAGCTCACCTGTGGGACAGGGCAATGAGCAGTTCTTC.

This clonotype was found a few times. The V gene is TRBV20-1, the J gene TRBJ2-1; 13 bases are a match to TRBD2. The CDR3 covers 15 residues. Germline V gene sequence: CDR1 DFQATT, CDR2 SNEGSKA (reference sequence). V trimming: 1 base; J trimming: 8 bases; junction bases outside the gene matches: 5. This CDR3 reads CSARGGGLAGDEQFF. The CDR3, as DNA: TGCAGTGCTAGAGGAGGAGGACTAGCGGGAGATGAGCAGTTCTTC.

Of note for this clonotype: As the CDR3 is not closed by the conserved phenylalanine or tryptophan, this likely results from a read error. This chain links TRBV2 with TRBJ2-5, with 7 bases that match TRBD2. With the DNA end fitting TRBJ2-1 better, the J assignment may be wrong. This CDR3 is built from 15 residues. Looked up from germline, CDR1 is SNHLY and CDR2 is FYNNEI. The CDR3, as DNA: TGTGCCAGCAGTGACTTGGCGGGAGTCTCCAATGAGCAGTTCCTC. This codes for CASSDLAGVSNEQFL.

This clonotype was observed many times. A read error may produce the germline difference seen at one junction end. The genes are TRBV5-1 and TRBJ2-5; 8 bases are a match to TRBD2. CDR1 SGHRS and CDR2 YFSETQ come from the germline V gene. The length of the CDR3 is 14 residues. Written as DNA, the CDR3 is TGTGCCAGCAGTTTGGGACTAGTTCAAGAGACCCAGTACTTC. Protein: CASSLGLVQETQYF.

This clonotype showed up many times. This chain connects TRBV29-1 to TRBJ2-1; D ambiguous. The CDR3 is made up of 11 amino acids. CDR1 and CDR2 from the germline V gene are SQVTM and ANQGSEA. V lost 4 bases and J lost 9, with 10 bases in between. The CDR3 sequence is CSVVPLGEQFF. DNA for the CDR3: TGCAGCGTTGTTCCCCTTGGTGAGCAGTTCTTC.

At least ten counts were recorded for this clonotype. The CDR3 sequence: CASSFLQGNTEAFF. CDR3 bases: TGTGCCAGCAGTTTTTTACAGGGTAACACTGAAGCTTTCTTT. The chain couples TRBV13 to TRBJ1-1; tentatively, D is TRBD1 (6 bases). Between the trimmed V and J ends, which lost 6 bases and 2 bases, there was a span of 13 bases. Looked up from germline, CDR1 is PRHDT and CDR2 is FYEKMQ (reference sequence). The CDR3 is 14 residues long.

The rearrangement joins TRBV12-3 or TRBV12-4 to TRBJ1-1; D is undetermined. CDR3 length equals 15 residues. V was cut by 6 bases and J by 1 base, with 15 bases left in between. The CDR3 protein is CASRQNGIPNTEAFF. In DNA, the CDR3 is TGTGCCAGCAGACAAAACGGGATACCGAACACTGAAGCTTTCTTT.

This clonotype has more than one count but fewer than ten. The chain employs TRBV7-9 and TRBJ1-1; D uncertain. V lost 4 bases to trimming and J lost 0 bases, with 6 bases between them. The CDR3 contains 13 residues. Germline CDR1 and CDR2: SEHNR and FQNEAQ (reference sequence). CDR3 region: CASSSQLNTEAFF. The CDR3 nucleotides read TGTGCCAGCAGCTCTCAATTGAACACTGAAGCTTTCTTT.